This T cell receptor beta chain was found in a study of Ad26.COV2.S vaccination and SARS-CoV-2 variants. TCRdb keeps only in-frame clones here, not all; method: immunoSEQ multiplex PCR. The sample includes 200,000 to 300,000 clones, roughly 88% of them seen just once. Described treatment: 15 to 20 received Ad26.COV2.S at low or high dose, single or two shots; 5 received placebo; per-sample allocation not given. Sampling happened 63 days after the first vaccine or placebo injection. Spike of the Wuhan-strain SARS-CoV-2 was expressed by an Ad26 vector, which formed the vaccine. Trimming cost V 0 bases and J 10 bases; bases outside gene matches: 14. Germline loops: CDR1 SGHTA, CDR2 FQGNSA. The CDR3 is 17 residues long.

The origin of this receptor is a person between 18 and 65 years old who received the Ad26.COV2.S COVID-19 vaccine or a placebo. Sequences were derived from peripheral blood, sampled in a trial of Ad26.COV2.S vaccine versus placebo. This rearrangement joins TRBV7-2 to TRBJ2-1, with TRBD2 matching over 8 bases. The CDR3 nucleotides read TGTGCCAGCAGCTTAGCCGGAAGGTCAGCGGGGGCCCGGGAGCAGTTCTTC. Protein sequence: CASSLAGRSAGAREQFF.